These 7 T cell receptor beta chains originate from one sample sequenced in a study of control samples from healthy donors and cancer patients. Measured with immunoSEQ multiplex PCR; TCRdb has only the in-frame clones, and not every one. The table lists around 48,000 clones, 93% of them singletons. Input material: PBMCs. Every receptor here comes from a woman between 50 and 59 years old with head and neck cancer.

This sequence joins TRBV5-1 and TRBJ2-1; D is undetermined. Trimming removed 6 bases from V and 4 bases from J, with 20 bases in between. The CDR3 loop spans 16 amino acids. CDR1 is SGHRS, CDR2 YFSETQ, per germline. The CDR3 sequence is CASKDPTSLGYNEQFF. DNA for the CDR3: TGCGCCAGCAAGGACCCCACCAGCTTAGGTTACAATGAGCAGTTCTTC.

This chain joins TRBV28 and TRBJ2-7; 8 bases map to TRBD2. In germline, CDR1 is MDHEN, CDR2 SYDVKM. Unmatched junction bases numbered 4, after V lost 6 bases and J lost 0 bases. This CDR3 is built from 14 residues. CDR3 region: CASRGSGGSYEQYF. The CDR3 region has the DNA TGTGCCAGCAGAGGCAGCGGGGGCTCCTACGAGCAGTACTTC.

This clone was detected only once. This rearrangement joins TRBV15 to TRBJ1-2; TRBD1 might be the D (6 bases). This CDR3 spans 13 amino acids. Trimming removed 6 bases from V and 2 bases from J, with 10 bases in between. Germline V gene lookup returns CDR1 LNHNV and CDR2 YYDKDF (reference sequence). CDR3 sequence: CATSGGGNYGYTF. In DNA form, the CDR3 reads TGTGCCACCAGTGGGGGGGGCAACTATGGCTACACCTTC. The whole variable domain, filled in from reference TRBV15 and TRBJ1-2, reads DAMVIQNPRYQVTQFGKPVTLSCSQTLNHNVMYWYQQKSSQAPKLLFHYYDKDFNNEADTPDNFQSRRPNTSFCFLDIRSPGLGDTAMYLCATSGGGNYGYTFGSGTRLTVV.

The V call is TRBV6-5, the J call TRBJ1-2, with a tentative D call TRBD1 (5 bases). The CDR3 runs 12 residues. Germline-derived CDR1 and CDR2 are MNHEY and SVGAGI. V gave up 7 bases and J gave up 4 bases, with 10 bases separating them. CDR3 region: CASTGTGYGYTF. The CDR3 region has the DNA TGTGCCAGCACCGGGACGGGCTATGGCTACACCTTC.

This chain links TRBV5-4 with TRBJ1-2; no definite D call. The ends were cut back, 0 bases at V and 7 bases at J, with 10 bases in the middle. The CDR3 is 13 amino acids. Germline CDR1 SGHNT, CDR2 YYREEE (reference sequence). In DNA form, the CDR3 reads TGTGCCAGCAGCTTGGGGCCAGACTCTGGCTACACCTTC. Translation: CASSLGPDSGYTF.

The chain combines TRBV2 with TRBJ2-7, with 9 positions matching TRBD1. Germline V lookup: CDR1 SNHLY, CDR2 FYNNEI. V lost 8 bases to trimming and J lost 6 bases; unmatched junction nucleotides: 11. The CDR3 has 14 residues. CDR3 coding DNA: TGTGCCAGCGTGCCGGGACAGGGTCTCCTCGAGCAGTACTTC. Its protein product is CASVPGQGLLEQYF.

This chain connects TRBV5-8 to TRBJ1-6; no clear D. In germline, CDR1 is SGHTS, CDR2 YDEGEE. Trimming cost V 4 bases and J 8 bases, with 13 bases left between them. The CDR3 covers 14 residues. This CDR3 is CASSLGPRDSPLHF. The DNA of the CDR3 is TGTGCCAGCAGCCTCGGACCCCGGGATTCACCCCTCCACTTT.